A single sample gave rise to the 32 T cell receptor beta chains below, sequenced in a study of blood T cell repertoires in COVID-19. Some clones are missing from TCRdb's copy, which holds only in-frame ones; the method was immunoSEQ multiplex PCR. In the table there are about 190,000 clones, 88% of which are singletons. The sequenced sample was peripheral blood. The receptors originated from a human donor in a cohort sampled during active COVID-19.

The rearrangement links TRBV18 to TRBJ2-7, with TRBD2 as a possible D gene (6 bases). Germline CDR1 and CDR2: KGHSH and LQKENI. Trimming took off 4 bases at V and 6 bases at J, with 13 bases between the two ends. CDR3 length equals 13 residues. CDR3 DNA: TGTGCCAGCTCACAAGGGACTCCCGGCGAGCAGTACTTC. This sequence encodes CASSQGTPGEQYF.

CDR3 coding DNA: TGTGCCAGCAGTCAGTACAGGCCGTCCTACAATGAGCAGTTCTTC. Translation gives CASSQYRPSYNEQFF. V gene TRBV27 combines with J gene TRBJ2-1, with D possibly being TRBD1 (5 bases). The germline V gene has CDR1 MNHEY and CDR2 SMNVEV (reference sequence). This CDR3 has 15 residues. Between the trimmed V and J ends, which lost 5 bases and 1 base, there was a span of 12 bases.

This chain links TRBV5-1 with TRBJ2-3; 13 bases are a match to TRBD2. V shed 1 base, J shed 2 bases, and the junction held 4 bases outside the gene matches. The CDR3 spans 17 residues. The germline V gene encodes CDR1 SGHRS and CDR2 YFSETQ. In nucleotides, the CDR3 is TGCGCCAGCAGCTTGAGGGGGACTAGCGGGGCCACAGATACGCAGTATTTT. This sequence encodes CASSLRGTSGATDTQYF. The variable domain in full, completed from reference TRBV5-1 and TRBJ2-3, reads KAGVTQTPRYLIKTRGQQVTLSCSPISGHRSVSWYQQTPGQGLQFLFEYFSETQRNKGNFPGRFSGRQFSNSRSEMNVSTLELGDSALYLCASSLRGTSGATDTQYFGPGTRLTVL.

The chain joins TRBV19 to TRBJ2-7; D may be TRBD1 (5 bases). Trimming took 5 bases from V and 2 from J, leaving 10 bases between them. This CDR3 region has 13 residues. Germline values: CDR1 LNHDA, CDR2 SQIVND (reference sequence). In nucleotides, the CDR3 is TGTGCCAGTAGTCCCACAGGACCCTACGAGCAGTACTTC. This gives the protein CASSPTGPYEQYF.

This chain links TRBV2 with TRBJ2-3; 9 nucleotides align to TRBD2. The CDR3 totals 15 residues. Germline trimming cut 2 bases from V and 2 bases from J; bases unmatched to any gene: 2. In germline, CDR1 is SNHLY, CDR2 FYNNEI. The CDR3: CASSELAGYTDTQYF. The CDR3 nucleotides are TGTGCCAGCAGTGAACTAGCGGGGTACACAGATACGCAGTATTTT. Supplemented by reference TRBV2 and TRBJ2-3, the full variable domain reads EPEVTQTPSHQVTQMGQEVILRCVPISNHLYFYWYRQILGQKVEFLVSFYNNEISEKSEIFDDQFSVERPDGSNFTLKIRSTKLEDSAMYFCASSELAGYTDTQYFGPGTRLTVL.

This chain connects TRBV5-1 to TRBJ2-7; 7 bases match TRBD1. This CDR3 has 14 amino acids. Germline trimming cut 3 bases from V and 5 bases from J; bases unmatched to any gene: 8. Germline CDR1 SGHRS, CDR2 YFSETQ. In DNA, the CDR3 is TGCGCCAGCAGCTCATCCGGGACAGAGAACGAGCAGTACTTC. It specifies CASSSSGTENEQYF.

The CDR3 region is CAWRGNYGYTF. The CDR3 DNA is TGTGCCTGGAGGGGCAACTATGGCTACACCTTC. V is TRBV30 and J is TRBJ1-2; D is ambiguous. Trimming left V 3 bases short and J 2 bases short, with 4 bases between. This CDR3 has 11 amino acids. CDR1 is GTSNPN, CDR2 SVGIG, per germline (reference sequence).

This clone turned up a few times. V gene TRBV11-3 combines with J gene TRBJ2-2, with 13 positions matching TRBD2. There are 20 residues in the CDR3. Trimming cost V 0 bases and J 9 bases; bases outside gene matches: 16. The V gene's germline CDR1 is SGHNT and CDR2 YENEEA. The CDR3 loop is CASSLDPVGLTSGGARELFF. In nucleotides, the CDR3 is TGTGCCAGCAGCTTAGATCCAGTCGGACTAACTAGCGGGGGGGCTCGGGAGCTGTTTTTT.

This sequence joins TRBV28 and TRBJ1-2; weak D call: TRBD1 (5 bases). Looked up from germline, CDR1 is MDHEN and CDR2 is SYDVKM. The CDR3 loop spans 16 amino acids. Between the trimmed V and J ends, which lost 3 bases and 2 bases, there was a span of 16 bases. CDR3 protein: CASSFGGGRLNYGYTF. The CDR3 DNA reads as TGTGCCAGCAGTTTCGGCGGGGGAAGGCTCAACTATGGCTACACCTTC.

The rearrangement links TRBV30 to TRBJ2-3, with 10 bases identical to TRBD2. Looked up from germline, CDR1 is GTSNPN and CDR2 is SVGIG (reference sequence). The CDR3 length is 19 residues. Trimming took 0 bases from V and 4 from J; bases not matched to a gene: 16. CDR3 sequence reads: CAWSVPLSSGGLIADTQYF. The CDR3 region has the DNA TGTGCCTGGAGTGTACCCCTATCTAGCGGGGGCCTAATCGCAGATACGCAGTATTTT.

V and J are TRBV7-2 and TRBJ2-5; 8 bases match TRBD1. The CDR3 runs 13 residues. With 2 bases clipped from V and 6 bases from J, the junction kept 2 bases outside the gene matches. Germline-derived CDR1 and CDR2 are SGHTA and FQGNSA. The CDR3 protein is CASSLQGAKTQYF. The CDR3 DNA is TGTGCCAGCAGCTTACAGGGGGCAAAGACCCAGTACTTC.

The chain is built from TRBV7-2 and TRBJ2-1, with D perhaps matching TRBD2 (5 bases). With 5 bases removed from V and 2 bases from J, the gap between germline ends came to 16 bases. The CDR3 spans 16 residues. Germline-derived CDR1 and CDR2 are SGHTA and FQGNSA. The CDR3 DNA is TGTGCCAGCAGCCGCGGACTCCAGCGGCCCTACAATGAGCAGTTCTTC. Protein sequence: CASSRGLQRPYNEQFF. The complete variable domain, with remaining parts taken from reference TRBV7-2 and TRBJ2-1, reads GAGVSQSPSNKVTEKGKDVELRCDPISGHTALYWYRQSLGQGLEFLIYFQGNSAPDKSGLPSDRFSAERTGGSVSTLTIQRTQQEDSAVYLCASSRGLQRPYNEQFFGPGTRLTVL.

The chain carries TRBV7-2 and TRBJ2-5; 8 nucleotides line up with TRBD2. Losses at the gene ends were 1 base for V and 5 bases for J; bases not matched to a gene: 15. This CDR3 region has 18 residues. In germline, CDR1 is SGHTA, CDR2 FQGNSA. In DNA, the CDR3 is TGTGCCAGCAGCTTAGGCCCCGGAGCGGGAGAGTCGTGGGAGACCCAGTACTTC. It yields the protein CASSLGPGAGESWETQYF.

The rearrangement joins TRBV24-1 to TRBJ2-2; 11 nucleotides line up with TRBD1. Germline CDR1 is KGHDR and CDR2 is SFDVKD. V gave up 3 bases and J gave up 6 bases; unmatched junction bases: 14. The CDR3 is 19 residues long. CDR3 sequence (DNA): TGTGCCACCAGTGATGCCGGACAGGGGGCGCGTAATTTCCCCGGGGAGCTGTTTTTT. Its protein is CATSDAGQGARNFPGELFF.

The chain employs TRBV5-1 and TRBJ2-7; D may be TRBD1 (6 bases). Germline-derived CDR1 and CDR2 are SGHRS and YFSETQ. Trimming left V 0 bases short and J 13 bases short, with 20 bases between. The CDR3 runs to 14 residues. Here the CDR3 reads CASSLVSGQPQKYF. The CDR3 coding sequence is TGCGCCAGCAGCTTGGTTAGTGGACAGCCTCAGAAATACTTC.

The table lists this clone with a few counts. The J gene is TRBJ2-5, the V gene TRBV7-2; D is possibly TRBD1 (5 bases). With 2 bases removed from V and 1 base from J, the gap between germline ends came to 14 bases. The CDR3 is 16 residues long. Germline V gene data show CDR1 as SGHTA and CDR2 as FQGNSA. CDR3: CASSLSYARGQETQYF. Written as DNA, the CDR3 is TGTGCCAGCAGCTTAAGCTACGCTAGGGGCCAAGAGACCCAGTACTTC.

As for this clone: One end of the junction fails to match germline, which may point to a read error. Other DNA sequences from this sample encode an identical CDR3 as well. V usage is TRBV5-1 and J usage is TRBJ2-7, with 9 bases lining up with TRBD1. The germline gives CDR1 SGHRS, CDR2 YFSETQ. The CDR3 is 13 residues long. CDR3 coding DNA: TGCGCCAGCAGTTTGGACAGGGGCTACGAGCAGTACTTC. Amino acids: CASSLDRGYEQYF.

The chain couples TRBV20-1 to TRBJ2-7, with TRBD1 matching 7 bases. V shed 3 bases and J 3 bases; nucleotides not matched to a gene: 2. This CDR3 contains 12 residues. Germline loops: CDR1 DFQATT, CDR2 SNEGSKA (reference sequence). CDR3: CSASGTDYEQYF. The CDR3, as DNA: TGCAGTGCTAGTGGGACAGACTACGAGCAGTACTTC.

V gene TRBV7-2 combines with J gene TRBJ2-7; the match to TRBD1 covers 7 bases. V lost 6 bases, J lost 3 bases, and 8 bases stayed unmatched. The CDR3 is 14 amino acids. Germline V gene data show CDR1 as SGHTA and CDR2 as FQGNSA. CDR3 sequence reads: CASSGQVGGYEQYF. CDR3 nucleotide sequence: TGTGCCAGCAGTGGACAGGTTGGGGGCTACGAGCAGTACTTC.

The chain employs TRBV27 and TRBJ2-2; no clear D gene. V dropped 5 bases and J dropped 7 bases, with 11 bases sitting between them. The CDR3 consists of 13 residues. Germline CDR1 is MNHEY and CDR2 is SMNVEV (reference sequence). The CDR3 spells CASSLNYDGELFF. CDR3 nucleotides: TGTGCCAGCAGTCTAAACTATGACGGGGAGCTGTTTTTT.

This chain connects TRBV27 to TRBJ2-5, with D perhaps matching TRBD2 (5 bases). The CDR3 spans 13 residues. In germline, CDR1 is MNHEY, CDR2 SMNVEV (reference sequence). V lost 6 bases, J lost 6 bases, and 14 bases lay in between. The CDR3 DNA follows: TGTGCCAGCAGCTGGACTGGCACGCAGACCCAGTACTTC. Translating gives CASSWTGTQTQYF.

The CDR3 DNA reads as TGTGCCAGCAGTTACTCGTTTTTTGGGACAGGGAATGGCTACACCTTC. As protein: CASSYSFFGTGNGYTF. The V gene is TRBV6-5, the J gene TRBJ1-2; TRBD1 agrees at 9 bases. Germline loops: CDR1 MNHEY, CDR2 SVGAGI. This CDR3 has 16 residues. V lost 0 bases to trimming and J lost 6 bases; unmatched junction nucleotides: 8.

This clone was counted a single time. The chain couples TRBV7-9 to TRBJ2-5; possible D gene TRBD2, 5 bases. Germline CDR1 and CDR2: SEHNR and FQNEAQ (reference sequence). The length of the CDR3 is 13 residues. Between the trimmed V and J ends, which lost 2 bases and 3 bases, there was a span of 7 bases. The chain's CDR3 is CASSLKGEETQYF. Written as DNA, the CDR3 is TGTGCCAGCAGCTTAAAGGGAGAAGAGACCCAGTACTTC.

V is TRBV6-6 and J is TRBJ1-5; 7 bases are a match to TRBD1. The V gene end was trimmed by 6 bases and the J gene end by 3 bases; junction bases not matched to a gene: 8. Germline-derived CDR1 and CDR2 are MNHNY and SVGAGI (reference sequence). The CDR3 is 15 residues long. Here the CDR3 DNA reads TGTGCCAGCAGCCCGGACAGGAAGCTCAATCAGCCCCAGCATTTT. This sequence encodes CASSPDRKLNQPQHF.

This clone was seen a few times. The genes are TRBV12-5 and TRBJ1-1, with TRBD1 as a possible D gene (5 bases). Trimming removed 1 base at V and 6 bases at J, with 21 bases between. This CDR3 comprises 17 residues. Germline values: CDR1 LGHNT, CDR2 FRNRAP. The CDR3 DNA sequence: TGTGCTAGTGGTTTGGGGGTCAAGGAGGGGAATGTCTCTGAAGCTTTCTTT. It encodes CASGLGVKEGNVSEAFF.

V gene TRBV10-3 combines with J gene TRBJ2-2, with a tentative D call TRBD2 (6 bases). V lost 4 bases, J lost 6 bases, and 6 bases lay in between. Germline lookup yields CDR1 ENHRY and CDR2 SYGVKD. The length of the CDR3 is 12 residues. The CDR3 loop is CAISGLAGELFF. In nucleotides, the CDR3 is TGTGCCATCAGTGGACTAGCCGGGGAGCTGTTTTTT.

The J gene is TRBJ2-5, the V gene TRBV5-1; perhaps TRBD2 as D (5 bases). The CDR3 consists of 16 residues. V dropped 1 base and J dropped 1 base, with 14 bases sitting between them. CDR1 and CDR2 from the germline V gene are SGHRS and YFSETQ. The CDR3 bases are TGCGCCAGCAGCTTGATTGGGAGCGTCCCCCAAGAGACCCAGTACTTC. Translation gives CASSLIGSVPQETQYF.

A note on this clone: Mismatch with germline at one junction end may stem from a read error. This chain links TRBV15 with TRBJ1-1, with unresolved D. The germline V gene has CDR1 LNHNV and CDR2 YYDKDF (reference sequence). CDR3 length: 12 residues. CDR3 sequence: CATSREVGLSEF. The CDR3 bases are TGTGCCACCAGCAGAGAAGTCGGTCTCTCGGAGTTT.

The J gene is TRBJ1-4, the V gene TRBV11-2; 9 positions agree with TRBD1. The V gene's germline CDR1 is SGHAT and CDR2 FQNNGV. Trimming took 5 bases from V and 3 from J; bases not matched to a gene: 4. The CDR3 is made up of 15 amino acids. The DNA of the CDR3 is TGTGCCAGCAGCATCGGGACAGGGTCTAATGAAAAACTGTTTTTT. As protein: CASSIGTGSNEKLFF.

The V and J genes are TRBV6-5 and TRBJ1-3; D call uncertain. The V gene's germline CDR1 is MNHEY and CDR2 SVGAGI. The V end lost 7 bases, the J end lost 0 bases, and 13 bases lay between the germline ends. This CDR3 has 15 residues. The DNA of the CDR3 is TGTGCCAGCACGTCTGGGGAGAGCTCTGGAAACACCATATATTTT. The encoded protein is CASTSGESSGNTIYF.

The chain carries TRBV2 and TRBJ1-1, with 7 nucleotides matching TRBD1. The trim removed 2 bases at V and 10 bases at J, leaving 7 bases unmatched. Germline CDR1 is SNHLY and CDR2 is FYNNEI. The CDR3 is 13 amino acids. The CDR3 DNA reads as TGTGCCAGCAGTGAATCCCCGGGACAGTCAGCTTTCTTT. Its protein is CASSESPGQSAFF. Drawing the rest from reference TRBV2 and TRBJ1-1, the complete variable domain is EPEVTQTPSHQVTQMGQEVILRCVPISNHLYFYWYRQILGQKVEFLVSFYNNEISEKSEIFDDQFSVERPDGSNFTLKIRSTKLEDSAMYFCASSESPGQSAFFGQGTRLTVV.

The chain carries TRBV5-5 and TRBJ1-2; D possibly corresponds to TRBD1 (5 bases). The V end was cut by 0 bases, the J end by 5 bases, with 11 bases between. The germline gives CDR1 SGHKS, CDR2 YYEKEE (reference sequence). The CDR3 consists of 14 residues. The chain's CDR3 is CASSLGSQGYGYTF. In DNA, the CDR3 is TGTGCCAGCAGCTTGGGCAGTCAGGGATATGGCTACACCTTC.